These 32 T cell receptor beta chains share one sample of origin, sequenced in a study of blood T cell repertoires in COVID-19. The data were produced by immunoSEQ multiplex PCR, yet TCRdb's version contains in-frame clones alone and is incomplete. The sample gives approximately 73,000 clones, roughly 89% of which show up once; approximately 10% is in the top ten. The specimen was peripheral blood. The receptors derive from a man older than 75 with acute or convalescent COVID-19.

This clone came up a few times. The DNA for the CDR3 is TGTGCCACGGGGGGGGACATTAGCAATCAGCCCCAGCATTTT. Translating gives CATGGDISNQPQHF. This sequence joins TRBV24-1 and TRBJ1-5; perhaps TRBD1 as D (6 bases). There are 14 residues in the CDR3. Germline CDR1 and CDR2: KGHDR and SFDVKD. Trimming removed 10 bases from V and 0 bases from J, with 12 bases in between.

The rearrangement uses TRBV5-5 and TRBJ1-4; possible D gene TRBD1, 5 bases. The length of the CDR3 is 15 residues. The germline gives CDR1 SGHKS, CDR2 YYEKEE (reference sequence). V lost 0 bases and J lost 8, with 14 bases in between. The CDR3 sequence is CASSLGQGLQEKLFF. CDR3 bases: TGTGCCAGCAGCTTGGGGCAGGGTTTACAAGAAAAACTGTTTTTT.

V gene TRBV19 combines with J gene TRBJ1-4; TRBD1 matches at 11 bases. Germline CDR1 LNHDA, CDR2 SQIVND (reference sequence). V shed 10 bases and J 6 bases; nucleotides not matched to a gene: 4. The CDR3 is 13 amino acids. CDR3 in DNA: TGTGCCACTTCGGGACAGGGGGATGAAAAACTGTTTTTT. Translating gives CATSGQGDEKLFF.

The chain links TRBV18 to TRBJ1-5, with a tentative D call TRBD1 (5 bases). V was cut by 2 bases and J by 6 bases, with 14 bases left in between. The germline V gene encodes CDR1 KGHSH and CDR2 LQKENI. The CDR3 runs 15 residues. The CDR3 region is CASSPSQVPGQPQHF. Written as DNA, the CDR3 is TGTGCCAGCTCACCATCACAGGTCCCGGGTCAGCCCCAGCATTTT.

The V and J genes are TRBV18 and TRBJ1-6; D possibly corresponds to TRBD1 (5 bases). This CDR3 is 16 amino acids long. V was trimmed by 0 bases and J by 5 bases, leaving 11 bases between them. The germline CDR1 and CDR2 sequences are KGHSH and LQKENI. Here the CDR3 reads CASSPPGGSDNSPLHF. CDR3 nucleotides: TGTGCCAGCTCACCACCCGGGGGATCCGATAATTCACCCCTCCACTTT.

This rearrangement joins TRBV9 to TRBJ1-4; D is perhaps TRBD1 (5 bases). Germline CDR1 is SGDLS and CDR2 is YYNGEE. The CDR3 sequence is 14 residues long. Trimming pared 3 bases from V and 4 bases from J, leaving 10 bases between. The CDR3 nucleotides read TGTGCCAGCAGCGAGAGGGGAGGTAATGAAAAACTGTTTTTT. It yields the protein CASSERGGNEKLFF.

This clone was found a few times. The rearrangement links TRBV7-2 to TRBJ2-5, with D tentatively TRBD1 (6 bases). The CDR3 length is 15 residues. CDR1 is SGHTA, CDR2 FQGNSA, per germline. Trimming removed 7 bases from V and 1 base from J, with 16 bases in between. The CDR3 loop reads CASTLLGAAQETQYF. CDR3 DNA sequence: TGTGCCAGCACCTTGTTGGGGGCTGCCCAAGAGACCCAGTACTTC.

On this clone itself: The identical CDR3 is also encoded by other nucleotide sequences in the sample. The rearrangement uses TRBV12-3 or TRBV12-4 and TRBJ2-3, with TRBD1 matching 9 bases. Trimming removed 6 bases from V and 6 bases from J; junction bases left unmatched: 4. The CDR3 consists of 13 residues. The CDR3: CASSRDRGDTQYF. In nucleotides, the CDR3 is TGTGCCAGCAGCCGTGACAGGGGGGATACGCAGTATTTT.

The chain links TRBV7-3 to TRBJ1-2; TRBD1 might be the D (5 bases). The CDR3 covers 13 residues. CDR1 is SGHTA, CDR2 FQGTGA, per germline. Trimming removed 3 bases at V and 3 bases at J, with 8 bases between. The CDR3 sequence is CASSLGPDYGYTF. CDR3 nucleotides: TGTGCCAGCAGCTTGGGGCCAGACTATGGCTACACCTTC.

The CDR3 nucleotides read TGTGCCAGCAGCAAAGACAGGGGGTTGGACCGGGGCTACACCTTC. It translates to CASSKDRGLDRGYTF. V gene TRBV21-1 combines with J gene TRBJ1-2; TRBD1, the D gene given by the table, was not confirmed from the DNA. TRBV21-1 is a recognized pseudogene. The length of the CDR3 is 15 residues.

This chain connects TRBV6-5 to TRBJ2-7; TRBD1 matches at 8 bases. This CDR3 contains 14 residues. From germline, CDR1 is MNHEY and CDR2 SVGAGI. Trimming removed 6 bases from V and 0 bases from J; junction bases left unmatched: 4. Here the CDR3 DNA reads TGTGCCAGCAGCTCCGGGACAGGCTCCTACGAGCAGTACTTC. Its protein is CASSSGTGSYEQYF.

The rearrangement joins TRBV19 to TRBJ1-6, with TRBD1 matching over 7 bases. There are 14 residues in the CDR3. V gave up 6 bases and J gave up 9 bases; unmatched junction bases: 8. Germline V gives CDR1 LNHDA, CDR2 SQIVND (reference sequence). CDR3: CASSRTNRGSPLHF. For the CDR3, the DNA is TGTGCCAGTAGCCGAACGAACAGGGGTTCACCCCTCCACTTT.

The chain is built from TRBV2 and TRBJ2-5; D perhaps matches TRBD1 (5 bases). CDR1 is SNHLY and CDR2 is FYNNEI in the germline V gene. The ends were cut back, 4 bases at V and 5 bases at J, with 14 bases in the middle. CDR3 length equals 14 residues. Here the CDR3 reads CASSGQTAGETQYF. The DNA of the CDR3 is TGTGCCAGCAGTGGACAGACCGCCGGGGAGACCCAGTACTTC.

The chain carries TRBV30 and TRBJ1-2; D uncertain. In germline, CDR1 is GTSNPN, CDR2 SVGIG (reference sequence). The CDR3 spans 13 residues. V gave up 0 bases and J gave up 6 bases, with 11 bases separating them. The CDR3 loop reads CAWSVQSVHGYTF. The CDR3 nucleotides read TGTGCCTGGAGTGTTCAGTCTGTACATGGCTACACCTTC. Variable domain in full (rest from reference TRBV30 and TRBJ1-2): SQTIHQWPATLVQPVGSPLSLECTVEGTSNPNLYWYRQAAGRGLQLLFYSVGIGQISSEVPQNLSASRPQDRQFILSSKKLLLSDSGFYLCAWSVQSVHGYTFGSGTRLTVV.

The chain recombines TRBV13 with TRBJ2-7; D is ambiguous. The CDR3 contains 12 residues. Germline V gives CDR1 PRHDT, CDR2 FYEKMQ (reference sequence). V lost 4 bases and J 4 bases, leaving 8 bases between the germline ends. CDR3 DNA sequence: TGTGCCAGCAGCTCCTTGAGTTACGAGCAGTACTTC. This translates into CASSSLSYEQYF.

The gene calls are TRBV6-5 and TRBJ2-7, with a tentative D call TRBD2 (6 bases). This CDR3 region has 15 residues. Germline lookup yields CDR1 MNHEY and CDR2 SVGAGI. Trimming cost V 0 bases and J 3 bases, with 12 bases left between them. The CDR3 DNA sequence: TGTGCCAGCAGTTACTCGTCGGGAGATTACTACGAGCAGTACTTC. It encodes CASSYSSGDYYEQYF.

V is TRBV27 and J is TRBJ2-1; 7 positions agree with TRBD1. With 3 bases clipped from V and 3 bases from J, the junction kept 8 bases outside the gene matches. The CDR3 totals 16 residues. Germline values: CDR1 MNHEY, CDR2 SMNVEV (reference sequence). CDR3 protein: CASSFARTGDYNEQFF. The CDR3 nucleotides read TGTGCCAGCAGTTTCGCCCGGACAGGCGACTACAATGAGCAGTTCTTC.

This clone was detected only once. The rearrangement uses TRBV19 and TRBJ1-2; the match to TRBD1 covers 11 bases. The V gene end was trimmed by 5 bases and the J gene end by 6 bases; junction bases not matched to a gene: 8. CDR1 LNHDA and CDR2 SQIVND come from the germline V gene (reference sequence). CDR3 length equals 15 residues. The CDR3 reads CASSPTRTGGHGYTF. CDR3 sequence (DNA): TGTGCCAGTAGTCCAACTCGGACAGGGGGCCATGGCTACACCTTC.

This clone was observed once. V is TRBV5-4 and J is TRBJ2-6; tentatively, D is TRBD1 (6 bases). Trimming cost V 3 bases and J 0 bases, with 10 bases left between them. The germline V gene encodes CDR1 SGHNT and CDR2 YYREEE (reference sequence). This CDR3 has 16 residues. The CDR3 sequence is CASSWGTPSGANVLTF. The CDR3 nucleotides read TGTGCCAGCAGCTGGGGGACACCCTCTGGGGCCAACGTCCTGACTTTC.

The chain has TRBV29-1 and TRBJ2-3; 8 bases fit TRBD2. Unmatched junction bases numbered 1, after V lost 0 bases and J lost 5 bases. The length of the CDR3 is 13 residues. Germline-derived CDR1 and CDR2 are SQVTM and ANQGSEA. The CDR3 sequence is CSVEELAGDTQYF. Written as DNA, the CDR3 is TGCAGCGTTGAAGAGCTAGCGGGAGATACGCAGTATTTT.

This chain joins TRBV15 and TRBJ1-5; D is uncertain. This CDR3 spans 13 amino acids. The germline CDR1 and CDR2 sequences are LNHNV and YYDKDF (reference sequence). V shed 4 bases and J shed 7 bases, with 11 bases lying between them. CDR3 coding DNA: TGTGCCACCAGCATTACAGACCGGCAGCCCCAGCATTTT. Translating gives CATSITDRQPQHF.

The CDR3 here is CASSYKGEGPQHF. The CDR3 DNA reads as TGTGCCAGCAGTTACAAGGGTGAGGGGCCCCAGCATTTT. V usage is TRBV6-2 or TRBV6-3 and J usage is TRBJ1-5; D is undetermined. This CDR3 is 13 amino acids long. V lost 2 bases and J 9 bases, leaving 11 bases between the germline ends. From germline, CDR1 is MNHEY and CDR2 SVGEGT.

In its sample, this clone was seen once. The rearrangement joins TRBV5-1 to TRBJ2-3; no firm D call. V was trimmed by 0 bases and J by 2 bases, leaving 4 bases between them. Germline V gene lookup returns CDR1 SGHRS and CDR2 YFSETQ. CDR3 length: 13 amino acids. Written as DNA, the CDR3 is TGCGCCAGCAGCTTGGACAACACAGATACGCAGTATTTT. This encodes CASSLDNTDTQYF.

The chain employs TRBV6-1 and TRBJ2-5; D is perhaps TRBD2 (6 bases). The CDR3 length is 15 residues. Germline V CDR1 and CDR2: MNHNS, SASEGT. The ends were cut back, 1 base at V and 4 bases at J, with 13 bases in the middle. CDR3 nucleotides: TGTGCCAGCAGTGAAGTTGGCGGGGTAGCAGAGACCCAGTACTTC. The encoded protein is CASSEVGGVAETQYF.

This clone has more than one count but fewer than ten. The V gene is TRBV5-1, the J gene TRBJ2-2; 9 bases are a match to TRBD1. The J segment lost 5 bases and the V segment lost 0 bases, leaving 2 bases of the junction unmatched. Germline CDR1 is SGHRS and CDR2 is YFSETQ. CDR3 length: 15 residues. The CDR3 DNA reads as TGCGCCAGCAGCTTGGGCGGGACAGGGACCGGGGAGCTGTTTTTT. Translated, it gives CASSLGGTGTGELFF.

The V and J genes are TRBV12-3 or TRBV12-4 and TRBJ1-1; TRBD1 matches 10 bases. Losses at the gene ends were 3 bases for V and 11 bases for J; bases not matched to a gene: 3. CDR3 length: 12 amino acids. This CDR3 is CASSLGTGVAFF. The CDR3 nucleotides are TGTGCCAGCAGTTTGGGGACAGGGGTTGCTTTCTTT.

The genes are TRBV7-9 and TRBJ1-1; 7 bases are shared with TRBD1. This CDR3 contains 18 residues. CDR1 and CDR2 from the germline V gene are SEHNR and FQNEAQ (reference sequence). V shed 5 bases, J shed 0 bases, and the junction held 15 bases outside the gene matches. CDR3 sequence: CASSDVIGTAILNTEAFF. In DNA, the CDR3 is TGTGCCAGCAGCGATGTGATAGGGACAGCGATCTTGAACACTGAAGCTTTCTTT.

This clone has a handful of counts. CDR3 region: CASTSLGQGTDTQYF. DNA for the CDR3: TGCGCCAGCACGTCCTTGGGACAGGGCACAGATACGCAGTATTTT. This chain joins TRBV5-1 and TRBJ2-3; 8 bases line up with TRBD1. The CDR3 sequence is 15 residues long. In germline, CDR1 is SGHRS, CDR2 YFSETQ. V was pared by 6 bases and J by 1 base, with 7 bases of the junction left unmatched.

The chain combines TRBV2 with TRBJ1-3; unclear D gene. This CDR3 comprises 12 residues. With 7 bases removed from V and 6 bases from J, the gap between germline ends came to 10 bases. Germline values: CDR1 SNHLY, CDR2 FYNNEI. Written as DNA, the CDR3 is TGTGCCAGCACTTACTCTATAAACACCATATATTTT. Its translation is CASTYSINTIYF.

The chain carries TRBV5-4 and TRBJ2-2; 7 nucleotides match TRBD2. CDR1 is SGHNT and CDR2 is YYREEE in the germline V gene (reference sequence). The V and J ends lost 0 bases and 3 bases, in that order; junction bases with no gene match: 5. This CDR3 has 16 residues. The CDR3 sequence: CASSLAHREDTGELFF. The CDR3 DNA is TGTGCCAGCAGCTTGGCCCACCGGGAGGACACCGGGGAGCTGTTTTTT.

This chain links TRBV9 with TRBJ1-3, with a weak D call TRBD1 (5 bases). The length of the CDR3 is 15 residues. Germline V gene data show CDR1 as SGDLS and CDR2 as YYNGEE. Trimming cost V 6 bases and J 0 bases, with 13 bases left between them. DNA of the CDR3: TGTGCCAGCACCGCGGGACGGTACTCTGGAAACACCATATATTTT. This encodes CASTAGRYSGNTIYF.

This clone was observed a single time. The CDR3 nucleotides are TGTGCCAGCAGCTTCGGACGGGGCACTGAAGCTTTCTTT. It translates to CASSFGRGTEAFF. The rearrangement links TRBV7-8 to TRBJ1-1; D gene ambiguous. Germline V gives CDR1 SGHVS, CDR2 FQNEAQ. CDR3 length equals 13 residues. Trimming cost V 3 bases and J 4 bases, with 9 bases left between them.